The present TCR beta chain was sequenced within a study of T-cell reconstitution after alpha-beta-depleted transplantation in children. Unique molecular identifiers were used to barcode this TCRbeta library. TCRdb ran MiXCR on the PCR reads and lists one entry per CDR3 protein. Of about 440,000 distinct CDR3 sequences in the sample, roughly two fifths were seen once. The CDR3 contains 13 residues. Trimming removed 4 bases from V and 3 bases from J, with 11 bases in between. Germline loops: CDR1 SQVTM, CDR2 ANQGSEA. This clonotype was seen a few times. The sequence came from a girl aged 2 to 10 with aplastic anemia, due to receive a stem cell transplant. This sample comprised PBMCs, obtained before TCRalphabeta/CD19-depleted stem cell transplant. The chain combines TRBV29-1 with TRBJ2-3, with a possible D match to TRBD2 (7 bases). For the CDR3, the DNA is TGCAGCGTTGCGGGGGGCCCTACAGATACGCAGTATTTT. It yields the protein CSVAGGPTDTQYF.